The 14 T cell receptor beta chains in this list originate from one sample, sequenced in a study of T cells after posttransplantation cyclophosphamide. Measured with immunoSEQ multiplex PCR; TCRdb has only the in-frame clones, and not every one. The table lists approximately 30,000 clones, approximately 90% of them singletons, with about 15% in the top ten. Input material: PBMCs. Receptors originate from a woman aged 40 to 50 with a blood cancer, CMV-positive, and with a related stem cell donor.

This rearrangement joins TRBV6-5 to TRBJ2-1; 7 bases fit TRBD2. The CDR3 loop spans 15 amino acids. Germline values: CDR1 MNHEY, CDR2 SVGAGI. The ends lost 2 bases at V and 3 bases at J; junction bases unmatched: 4. The CDR3: CASSYGGGFYNEQFF. The CDR3 DNA reads TGTGCCAGCAGTTACGGCGGGGGTTTCTACAATGAGCAGTTCTTC.

The rearrangement links TRBV30 to TRBJ1-1; D is possibly TRBD1 (6 bases). Germline values: CDR1 GTSNPN, CDR2 SVGIG (reference sequence). This CDR3 comprises 13 residues. V gave up 6 bases and J gave up 5 bases, with 16 bases separating them. Here the CDR3 reads CACPHRVWTEAFF. The CDR3 nucleotides read TGTGCCTGCCCCCACAGGGTATGGACTGAAGCTTTCTTT. Full variable domain (remainder filled in from reference TRBV30 and TRBJ1-1): SQTIHQWPATLVQPVGSPLSLECTVEGTSNPNLYWYRQAAGRGLQLLFYSVGIGQISSEVPQNLSASRPQDRQFILSSKKLLLSDSGFYLCACPHRVWTEAFFGQGTRLTVV.

In this sample, this clone turned up once. The J gene is TRBJ1-1, the V gene TRBV19; 7 nucleotides agree with TRBD1. Germline V lookup: CDR1 LNHDA, CDR2 SQIVND (reference sequence). The V gene end was trimmed by 2 bases and the J gene end by 5 bases; junction bases not matched to a gene: 11. The CDR3 is 16 amino acids. CDR3 region: CASSIKWRGLGTEAFF. In nucleotides, the CDR3 is TGTGCCAGTAGTATAAAATGGAGGGGGCTTGGGACTGAAGCTTTCTTT.

V and J are TRBV9 and TRBJ2-3, with a weak D call TRBD2 (7 bases). Germline V gene lookup returns CDR1 SGDLS and CDR2 YYNGEE. V gave up 1 base and J gave up 3 bases, with 15 bases separating them. The CDR3 runs to 16 residues. The CDR3 DNA sequence: TGTGCCAGCAGCGTATCCGGGGGGCAACCTACAGATACGCAGTATTTT. As protein: CASSVSGGQPTDTQYF. The entire variable domain, with the rest obtained from reference TRBV9 and TRBJ2-3, is as follows: DSGVTQTPKHLITATGQRVTLRCSPRSGDLSVYWYQQSLDQGLQFLIQYYNGEERAKGNILERFSAQQFPDLHSELNLSSLELGDSALYFCASSVSGGQPTDTQYFGPGTRLTVL.

This chain uses TRBV6-5 with TRBJ1-1, with D tentatively TRBD1 (6 bases). Trimming shortened V by 0 bases and J by 4 bases, and 12 bases separated the two germline ends. The germline V gene encodes CDR1 MNHEY and CDR2 SVGAGI. This CDR3 region has 15 residues. The CDR3 coding sequence is TGTGCCAGCAGTTACTCGAGGGGGGGTAGCACTGAAGCTTTCTTT. It translates to CASSYSRGGSTEAFF.

The rearrangement joins TRBV19 to TRBJ2-1; 7 bases fit TRBD1. Germline V CDR1 and CDR2: LNHDA, SQIVND (reference sequence). J lost 2 bases, V lost 2 bases, and 3 bases had no gene match. This CDR3 contains 15 residues. As DNA, the CDR3 is TGTGCCAGTAGTATATTTACAGGGGCCTACAATGAGCAGTTCTTC. This encodes CASSIFTGAYNEQFF.

This sequence joins TRBV5-6 and TRBJ2-3, with TRBD2 matching over 8 bases. This CDR3 region has 15 residues. Per germline, CDR1 SGHDT and CDR2 YYEEEE. V was clipped by 4 bases and J by 3 bases; unmatched bases: 7. CDR3 nucleotides: TGTGCCAGCAGCACCGTAGCGGGGCAAACAGATACGCAGTATTTT. It encodes CASSTVAGQTDTQYF.

This clone was seen once. This chain joins TRBV4-3 and TRBJ2-3; perhaps TRBD2 as D (5 bases). V was trimmed by 1 base and J by 7 bases, leaving 15 bases between them. CDR3 length equals 15 residues. Looked up from germline, CDR1 is LGHNA and CDR2 is YSLEER. CDR3 region: CASSQGAGRKNTQYF. CDR3 in DNA: TGCGCCAGCAGCCAAGGGGCGGGTCGGAAGAATACGCAGTATTTT.

This clone was recorded only once. The V gene is TRBV9, the J gene TRBJ1-4, with D possibly matching TRBD1 (5 bases). Germline V gene lookup returns CDR1 SGDLS and CDR2 YYNGEE. V lost 4 bases to trimming and J lost 8 bases, with 18 bases between them. The CDR3 runs to 15 residues. The CDR3 protein is CASSPSQGGREKLFF. CDR3 DNA: TGTGCCAGCAGCCCATCTCAGGGTGGACGGGAAAAACTGTTTTTT.

The V gene is TRBV29-1, the J gene TRBJ1-1; D ambiguous. Germline V gene lookup returns CDR1 SQVTM and CDR2 ANQGSEA. Trimming cost V 4 bases and J 7 bases, with 10 bases left between them. The CDR3 has 11 residues. The CDR3 DNA sequence: TGCAGCGTTGCGGGTCCGGGTGAAGCTTTCTTT. Translating it yields CSVAGPGEAFF.

V usage is TRBV19 and J usage is TRBJ2-7, with TRBD2 as a possible D gene (6 bases). Germline V gene lookup returns CDR1 LNHDA and CDR2 SQIVND (reference sequence). V was trimmed by 5 bases and J by 2 bases, leaving 13 bases between them. The CDR3 loop spans 14 amino acids. CDR3 in DNA: TGTGCCAGTAGTCCGAGAGGGACTCCCTACGAGCAGTACTTC. This codes for CASSPRGTPYEQYF.

The chain employs TRBV5-1 and TRBJ2-6, with D maybe TRBD2 (7 bases). This CDR3 contains 19 residues. Germline V gene sequence: CDR1 SGHRS, CDR2 YFSETQ. The germline V and J ends were trimmed by 3 bases and 0 bases, with 19 bases remaining between them. The CDR3 spells CASSWGGQGSSSGANVLTF. CDR3 sequence (DNA): TGCGCCAGCAGCTGGGGGGGCCAAGGGTCCTCCTCTGGGGCCAACGTCCTGACTTTC.

The chain recombines TRBV10-3 with TRBJ2-3; TRBD1 agrees at 12 bases. CDR3 length: 15 residues. Trimming removed 8 bases from V and 4 bases from J; junction bases left unmatched: 7. Germline lookup yields CDR1 ENHRY and CDR2 SYGVKD. The CDR3 DNA is TGTGCCATCGGGGACAGGGGGCTGGGGGCAGATACGCAGTATTTT. Translated: CAIGDRGLGADTQYF.

The chain recombines TRBV10-1 with TRBJ1-1; 7 bases are a match to TRBD1. CDR1 is WNHNN, CDR2 SYGVQD, per germline (reference sequence). The CDR3 extends over 18 amino acids. Trimming cost V 2 bases and J 1 base; bases outside gene matches: 13. The CDR3 DNA reads TGCGCCAGCAGTGAGGAGGGGGCCCGCTCTAGGGAGAACACTGAAGCTTTCTTT. Encoded protein: CASSEEGARSRENTEAFF.